These 5 T cell receptor beta chains came from one sample sequenced in a study of cytomegalovirus exposure and HLA in healthy donors. The PCR had 60 Vbeta and 13 Jbeta primers. Here immunoSEQ multiplex PCR was the method, and the copy in TCRdb shows in-frame clones only, minus some. The sample has around 190,000 clones, approximately 86% seen once; the top ten hold around 0.99%. The material sequenced was PBMCs. The receptors were gathered from a boy aged 2-15 years in good health and CMV-seronegative.

V usage is TRBV28 and J usage is TRBJ1-5, with a weak D call TRBD1 (5 bases). Trimming took off 4 bases at V and 0 bases at J, with 22 bases between the two ends. Germline V gene data show CDR1 as MDHEN and CDR2 as SYDVKM. This CDR3 is built from 19 residues. The CDR3 DNA is TGTGCCAGCAGTTCGTACTCCGGGTTACAGACAGTTAGCAATCAGCCCCAGCATTTT. Its protein product is CASSSYSGLQTVSNQPQHF. Together with reference TRBV28 and TRBJ1-5, the CDR3 gives the full variable domain: DVKVTQSSRYLVKRTGEKVFLECVQDMDHENMFWYRQDPGLGLRLIYFSYDVKMKEKGDIPEGYSVSREKKERFSLILESASTNQTSMYLCASSSYSGLQTVSNQPQHFGDGTRLSIL.

The chain couples TRBV18 to TRBJ1-1, with TRBD1 matching over 8 bases. CDR1 KGHSH and CDR2 LQKENI come from the germline V gene. The CDR3 spans 16 residues. V dropped 4 bases and J dropped 4; count of bases not matched to a gene: 11. The CDR3 protein is CASSQYRTGRATEAFF. The DNA for the CDR3 is TGTGCCAGCTCACAATATCGGACAGGGCGGGCCACTGAAGCTTTCTTT.

This clone occurred a few times. This chain links TRBV5-6 with TRBJ1-3, with D tentatively TRBD1 (5 bases). There are 12 residues in the CDR3. Per germline, CDR1 SGHDT and CDR2 YYEEEE. Trimming removed 0 bases at V and 10 bases at J, with 8 bases between. CDR3 sequence: CASSLGTQTIYF. The DNA of the CDR3 is TGTGCCAGCAGCTTGGGGACACAGACCATATATTTT.

This clone showed up just once. The V gene is TRBV9, the J gene TRBJ2-2, with TRBD2 matching over 7 bases. The CDR3 is made up of 14 amino acids. Germline CDR1 is SGDLS and CDR2 is YYNGEE. Trimming removed 4 bases from V and 6 bases from J; junction bases left unmatched: 6. CDR3 sequence reads: CASSKGRAPGELFF. Here the CDR3 DNA reads TGTGCCAGCAGCAAAGGGAGGGCCCCCGGGGAGCTGTTTTTT.

The V gene is TRBV7-9, the J gene TRBJ2-2; D remains ambiguous. CDR3 length: 13 residues. Looked up from germline, CDR1 is SEHNR and CDR2 is FQNEAQ (reference sequence). The V end lost 5 bases, the J end lost 5 bases, and 9 bases lay between the germline ends. The CDR3 sequence is CASSAPTTGELFF. In DNA form, the CDR3 reads TGTGCCAGCAGCGCCCCGACAACCGGGGAGCTGTTTTTT.